The 3 T cell receptor beta chains in this list originate from one sample, sequenced in a study of blood T cell repertoires in COVID-19 (dated by TCRdb to the early 2020s). The library was obtained by the immunoSEQ multiplex PCR assay. This immuneACCESS table, as held by TCRdb, lists in-frame sequences with V and J called but not all clones. Of the missing ones, under half trace to an unresolved V gene in checked studies; the others have no known cause. The sample records approximately 92,000 clones, 82% of which are singletons. 18% of the sample is taken by the ten largest. Sequencing used peripheral blood. These receptors originate from an elderly man with acute or convalescent COVID-19.

This clone was found a few times. The J gene is TRBJ1-4, the V gene TRBV24-1; 10 bases fit TRBD1. Germline values: CDR1 KGHDR, CDR2 SFDVKD. The V segment lost 3 bases and the J segment 8 bases; nucleotides outside the gene matches: 5. This CDR3 is 15 amino acids long. The CDR3 spells CATSDPGQGSEKLFF. In DNA form, the CDR3 reads TGTGCCACCAGTGATCCGGGACAGGGGTCCGAAAAACTGTTTTTT.

The table lists this clone with a count of one. V is TRBV6-5 and J is TRBJ2-5, with a possible D match to TRBD1 (6 bases). The CDR3 spans 14 residues. Per the germline V gene, CDR1 is MNHEY and CDR2 is SVGAGI. Trimming cost V 4 bases and J 7 bases, with 16 bases left between them. The CDR3 sequence is CASSSGQRRGTQYF. In DNA, the CDR3 is TGTGCCAGCAGTTCTGGACAGCGTCGTGGGACCCAGTACTTC.

This chain joins TRBV6-5 and TRBJ2-5, with TRBD2 as a possible D gene (6 bases). The CDR3 contains 15 residues. CDR1 is MNHEY, CDR2 SVGAGI, per germline. The V end was cut by 5 bases, the J end by 5 bases, with 18 bases between. This chain's CDR3 is CASSPGRRGRETQYF. The CDR3 DNA sequence: TGTGCCAGCAGTCCTGGGAGGAGAGGGAGGGAGACCCAGTACTTC.